This T cell receptor (beta chain) was sequenced during a study of cytomegalovirus exposure and HLA in healthy donors. Study-level results: In a later analysis, productive TCRs from donors in an Asian-associated ancestry cluster reportedly carried fewer N-insertions than the cohort mean. A missense variant in DCLRE1C was later tied to TCR beta V- and J-gene trimming.

A remark on this clone: Antigen unknown.

This PCR relied on a set of 60 Vbeta primers and 13 Jbeta primers. Repertoires were generated with immunoSEQ multiplex PCR, while TCRdb's copy carries only in-frame clones and drops some. Altogether about 150,000 clones are present, roughly 88% being singletons, with the ten largest covering over 1.5%. Specimen: PBMCs. The TCR comes from a woman aged 18-30 years in good health and CMV-seronegative.

CDR3: CASREGGLTYYGYTF. In nucleotides, the CDR3 is TGTGCCAGTAGGGAGGGAGGACTGACATACTATGGCTACACCTTC. This sequence joins TRBV19 and TRBJ1-2; D gene ambiguous. Germline CDR1 reads LNHDA; CDR2 reads SQIVND (reference sequence). V lost 6 bases and J lost 3, with 17 bases in between. This CDR3 contains 15 residues.